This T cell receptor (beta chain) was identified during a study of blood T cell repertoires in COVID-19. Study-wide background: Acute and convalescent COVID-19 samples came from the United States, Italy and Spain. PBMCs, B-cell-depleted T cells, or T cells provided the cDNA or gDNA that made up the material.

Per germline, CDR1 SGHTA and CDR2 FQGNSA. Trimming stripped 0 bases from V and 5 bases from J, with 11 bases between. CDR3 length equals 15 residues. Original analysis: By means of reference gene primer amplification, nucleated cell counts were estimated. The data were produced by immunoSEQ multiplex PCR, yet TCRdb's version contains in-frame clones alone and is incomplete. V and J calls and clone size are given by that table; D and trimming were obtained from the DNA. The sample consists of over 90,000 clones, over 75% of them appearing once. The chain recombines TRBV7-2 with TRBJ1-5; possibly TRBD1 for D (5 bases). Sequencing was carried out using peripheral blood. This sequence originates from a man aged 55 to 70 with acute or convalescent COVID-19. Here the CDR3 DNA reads TGTGCCAGCAGCTTAGCGCCAGGGAAGGATCAGCCCCAGCATTTT. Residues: CASSLAPGKDQPQHF.